This is a list of T cell receptor beta chains from one sample in a study of beta chain features in type 1 diabetes. The protocol was immunoSEQ multiplex PCR, while the TCRdb copy is restricted to in-frame clones and leaves out a portion. This table holds around 140,000 clones, roughly a tenth found once. The sequencing input was naive CD4+ T cells from blood. These receptors originate from a man in his late teens or twenties in good health. The CDR3 runs from the conserved cysteine through the conserved F or W. Each record gives: D gene, V gene, clone size, J gene, CDR3 protein, CDR3 DNA. A D gene is named only where the DNA matches it firmly. Not every row has a clone size; where given, it reads once, few, many or a size class.

D: TRBD2; V: TRBV7-2; size: few; J: TRBJ2-7; CDR3: CASSSPAGGEYEQYF; DNA: TGTGCCAGCAGTTCCCCGGCGGGGGGTGAATACGAGCAGTACTTC
D: NA; V: TRBV6-5; size: NA; J: TRBJ1-6; CDR3: CASSPQGPRYSPLHF; DNA: TGTGCCAGCAGTCCGCAGGGGCCTCGGTATTCCCCCCTCCACTTT
D: NA; V: TRBV11-1; size: few; J: TRBJ2-2; CDR3: CASSFGGENTGELFF; DNA: TGTGCCAGCAGCTTTGGCGGGGAGAACACCGGGGAGCTGTTTTTT
D: NA; V: TRBV2; size: few; J: TRBJ1-4; CDR3: CASKSQVNFATNEKLFF; DNA: TGTGCCAGCAAGTCGCAGGTGAACTTTGCAACTAATGAAAAACTGTTTTTT
D: NA; V: TRBV29-1; size: many; J: TRBJ2-7; CDR3: CSVDVQGTYEQYF; DNA: TGCAGCGTTGATGTACAGGGAACCTACGAGCAGTACTTC
D: TRBD1; V: TRBV6-5; size: few; J: TRBJ2-2; CDR3: CASRRTGGSTGELFF; DNA: TGTGCCAGCAGACGAACAGGGGGGAGCACCGGGGAGCTGTTTTTT
D: NA; V: TRBV5-1; size: few; J: TRBJ2-7; CDR3: CASSVTGSSYEQYF; DNA: TGCGCCAGCAGCGTAACGGGGAGCTCCTACGAGCAGTACTTC
D: TRBD1; V: TRBV5-1; size: NA; J: TRBJ2-5; CDR3: CASSRGTGVGETQYF; DNA: TGCGCCAGCAGCCGAGGGACAGGGGTTGGAGAGACCCAGTACTTC
D: NA; V: TRBV27; size: NA; J: TRBJ2-5; CDR3: CASSLYPSTGGTQYF; DNA: TGTGCCAGCAGTTTATATCCTAGCACGGGCGGGACCCAGTACTTC
D: TRBD1; V: TRBV5-6; size: few; J: TRBJ2-7; CDR3: CASSFPPGGVEQYF; DNA: TGTGCCAGCAGCTTCCCCCCAGGGGGCGTGGAGCAGTACTTC
D: NA; V: TRBV7-6; size: once; J: TRBJ2-5; CDR3: CASSINFQETQYF; DNA: TGTGCCAGCAGTATAAATTTCCAAGAGACCCAGTACTTC
D: TRBD2; V: TRBV6-6; size: few; J: TRBJ2-1; CDR3: CASRNSGGEYNEQFF; DNA: TGTGCCAGCAGAAACAGCGGGGGGGAATACAATGAGCAGTTCTTC
D: TRBD2; V: TRBV19; size: NA; J: TRBJ2-5; CDR3: CASSIVPAGGLQTQYF; DNA: TGTGCCAGTAGTATAGTCCCAGCGGGGGGGCTGCAGACCCAGTACTTC
D: TRBD2; V: TRBV4-2; size: NA; J: TRBJ2-1; CDR3: CASSQGTRGSITYNEQFF; DNA: TGTGCCAGCAGCCAAGGGACTAGAGGCTCGATCACCTACAATGAGCAGTTCTTC